Below, 9 T cell receptor beta chains from the same sample are listed, as sequenced in a study of blood T cell repertoires in COVID-19. Repertoires were generated with immunoSEQ multiplex PCR, while TCRdb's copy carries only in-frame clones and drops some. The sample lists around 63,000 clones, around 88% occurring once. The sample taken for sequencing was peripheral blood. The receptors shown here come from a woman of 80 years or more with active COVID-19.

As concerns this clone: The same CDR3 arises from other DNA sequences in this sample as well. The chain uses TRBV28 and TRBJ1-4; a weak D match, TRBD1 (6 bases). In germline, CDR1 is MDHEN, CDR2 SYDVKM. V lost 11 bases and J 4 bases, leaving 20 bases between the germline ends. The CDR3 is 15 residues long. The CDR3 DNA reads TGTGCCTCAGGGGTTTTGGGGCTTGGTAATGAAAAACTGTTTTTT. Translating it yields CASGVLGLGNEKLFF.

A remark on this clone: One end of the junction fails to match germline, which may point to a read error. The CDR3 sequence is CTSSPGYGYTF. DNA of the CDR3: TGTACCAGCAGCCCAGGCTATGGCTACACCTTC. The chain recombines TRBV7-8 with TRBJ1-2; D gene unclear. The CDR3 has 11 amino acids. Germline-derived CDR1 and CDR2 are SGHVS and FQNEAQ.

The V gene is TRBV28, the J gene TRBJ2-7; D gene ambiguous. Germline CDR1 and CDR2: MDHEN and SYDVKM. The CDR3 sequence is 12 residues long. Trimming pared 4 bases from V and 3 bases from J, leaving 7 bases between. The CDR3 region is CASSWPDYEQYF. The CDR3 DNA follows: TGTGCCAGCAGTTGGCCTGACTACGAGCAGTACTTC.

This clone has a single count. The rearrangement uses TRBV18 and TRBJ2-5; 10 bases fit TRBD2. The CDR3 totals 17 residues. Losses at the gene ends were 1 base for V and 6 bases for J; bases not matched to a gene: 11. Germline V gives CDR1 KGHSH, CDR2 LQKENI. CDR3 coding DNA: TGTGCCAGCTCACCACGTCTAGCGGGGGACCCAGATAAGACCCAGTACTTC. As protein: CASSPRLAGDPDKTQYF. Looking up the rest from reference TRBV18 and TRBJ2-5 gives the full variable domain: NAGVMQNPRHLVRRRGQEARLRCSPMKGHSHVYWYRQLPEEGLKFMVYLQKENIIDESGMPKERFSAEFPKEGPSILRIQQVVRGDSAAYFCASSPRLAGDPDKTQYFGPGTRLLVL.

The CDR3 DNA reads as TGTGCCAGCAGCTTAGGATTCCGGGATGAAGCTTTCTTT. Translated, it gives CASSLGFRDEAFF. The chain links TRBV11-2 to TRBJ1-1; D ambiguous. This CDR3 has 13 amino acids. The germline V gene encodes CDR1 SGHAT and CDR2 FQNNGV. V was pared by 1 base and J by 7 bases, with 10 bases between.

This clone was seen just once. The chain is built from TRBV27 and TRBJ1-5; no reliable D call. CDR3 length equals 13 residues. Germline V gives CDR1 MNHEY, CDR2 SMNVEV (reference sequence). V lost 6 bases to trimming and J lost 2 bases, with 8 bases between them. The CDR3 DNA follows: TGTGCCAGCAGCCCCCCAGGCAATCAGCCCCAGCATTTT. Its protein product is CASSPPGNQPQHF.

V is TRBV6-2 or TRBV6-3 and J is TRBJ1-2; 9 nucleotides align to TRBD1. J was trimmed by 5 bases and V by 5 bases; bases with no gene match: 12. The V gene's germline CDR1 is MNHEY and CDR2 SVGEGT. CDR3 length: 16 residues. This chain's CDR3 is CASSRPTGTGNYGYTF. The CDR3 DNA is TGTGCCAGCAGTAGACCAACCGGGACAGGGAATTATGGCTACACCTTC.

This clone appeared once. The chain couples TRBV19 to TRBJ1-5; 7 bases agree with TRBD1. CDR1 is LNHDA, CDR2 SQIVND, per germline (reference sequence). V was pared by 5 bases and J by 4 bases, with 5 bases of the junction left unmatched. The CDR3 totals 14 residues. The CDR3 bases are TGTGCCAGTAGTTTCGGACAGGCAAATCAGCCCCAGCATTTT. It is translated as CASSFGQANQPQHF.

This clone was observed a handful of times. V usage is TRBV5-1 and J usage is TRBJ2-1; TRBD2 aligns across 7 bases. Germline CDR1 reads SGHRS; CDR2 reads YFSETQ. The CDR3 loop spans 14 amino acids. Trimming took 4 bases from V and 4 from J; bases not matched to a gene: 5. CDR3 coding DNA: TGCGCCAGCAGCGTCGGCGGGGGTTACAATGAGCAGTTCTTC. Its translation is CASSVGGGYNEQFF.